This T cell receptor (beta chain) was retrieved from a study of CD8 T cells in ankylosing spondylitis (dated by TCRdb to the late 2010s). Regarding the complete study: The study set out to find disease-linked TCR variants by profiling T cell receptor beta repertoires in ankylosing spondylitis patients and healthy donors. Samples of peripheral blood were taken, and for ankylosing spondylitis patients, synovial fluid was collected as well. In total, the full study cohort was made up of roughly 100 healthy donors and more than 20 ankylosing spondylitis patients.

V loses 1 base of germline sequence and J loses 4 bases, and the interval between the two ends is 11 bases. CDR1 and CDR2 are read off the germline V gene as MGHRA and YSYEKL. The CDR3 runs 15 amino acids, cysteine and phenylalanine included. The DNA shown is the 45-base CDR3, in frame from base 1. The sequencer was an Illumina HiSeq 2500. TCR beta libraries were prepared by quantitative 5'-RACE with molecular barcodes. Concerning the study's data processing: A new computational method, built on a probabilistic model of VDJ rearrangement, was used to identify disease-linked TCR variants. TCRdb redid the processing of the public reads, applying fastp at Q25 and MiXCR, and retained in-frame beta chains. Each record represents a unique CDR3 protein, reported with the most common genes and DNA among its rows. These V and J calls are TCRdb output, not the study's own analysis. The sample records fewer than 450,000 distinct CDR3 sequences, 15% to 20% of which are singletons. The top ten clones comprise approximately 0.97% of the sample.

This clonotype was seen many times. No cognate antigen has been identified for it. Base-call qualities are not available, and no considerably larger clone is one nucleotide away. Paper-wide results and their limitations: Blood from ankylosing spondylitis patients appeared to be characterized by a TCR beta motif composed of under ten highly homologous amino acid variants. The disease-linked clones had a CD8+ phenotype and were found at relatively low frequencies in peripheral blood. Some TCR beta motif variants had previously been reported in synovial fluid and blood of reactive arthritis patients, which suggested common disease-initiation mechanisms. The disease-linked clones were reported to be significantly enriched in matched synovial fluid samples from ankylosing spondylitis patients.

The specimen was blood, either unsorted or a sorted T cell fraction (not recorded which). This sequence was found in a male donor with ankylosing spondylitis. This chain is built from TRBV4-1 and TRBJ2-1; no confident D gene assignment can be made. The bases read TGCGCCAGCAGCCAAGGGAACGCGAGGTACAATGAGCAGTTCTTC. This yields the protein CASSQGNARYNEQFF.